Listed here is a single T cell receptor beta chain. The antigen is unknown. The libraries were made with immunoSEQ v3. Method: immunoSEQ multiplex PCR; TCRdb's copy keeps in-frame clones and lacks some. This sample yields more than 12,000 clones, of which about 84% are seen a single time; 0.85% belongs to the top ten. Regarding time point: pre-treatment sample, taken before nivolumab and TIL therapy. The source of the sample is a study of TIL therapy for anti-PD-1-resistant metastatic lung cancer. Study-level background: Tumor harvest preceded PD-1/PD-L1 blockade, followed by nivolumab treatment. Most patients had lung adenocarcinoma; several tumors were EGFR-mutant, two ALK-rearranged; half smoked currently or formerly. Median patient age was approximately 59, ranging roughly 35-75 years. Study conclusions and caveats: TIL clonotype persistence in blood showed no apparent association with response.

Sequenced material: blood, taken at baseline. The TCR originated in a person between 30 and 79 years old with non-small cell lung cancer.

In nucleotides, the CDR3 is TGTGCCAGCAGTTACTCGACTGGGGGCGACGGCTACACCTTC. It codes for CASSYSTGGDGYTF. The chain recombines TRBV6-9 with TRBJ1-2, with D tentatively TRBD1 (6 bases). V was shortened by 3 bases and J by 8 bases, with 16 bases between the two germline ends. This CDR3 comprises 14 residues. Germline V lookup: CDR1 MNHGY, CDR2 SVAAGI.